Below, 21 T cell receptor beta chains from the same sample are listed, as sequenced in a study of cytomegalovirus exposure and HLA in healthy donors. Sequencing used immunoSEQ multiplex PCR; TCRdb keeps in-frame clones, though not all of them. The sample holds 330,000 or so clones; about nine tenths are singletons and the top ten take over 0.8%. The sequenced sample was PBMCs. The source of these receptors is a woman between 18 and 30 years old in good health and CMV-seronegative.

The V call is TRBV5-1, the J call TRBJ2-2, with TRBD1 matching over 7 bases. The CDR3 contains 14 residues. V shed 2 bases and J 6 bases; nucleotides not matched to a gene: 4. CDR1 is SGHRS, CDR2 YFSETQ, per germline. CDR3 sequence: CASSLTRGSGELFF. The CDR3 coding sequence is TGCGCCAGCAGCTTAACCAGGGGGTCCGGGGAGCTGTTTTTT.

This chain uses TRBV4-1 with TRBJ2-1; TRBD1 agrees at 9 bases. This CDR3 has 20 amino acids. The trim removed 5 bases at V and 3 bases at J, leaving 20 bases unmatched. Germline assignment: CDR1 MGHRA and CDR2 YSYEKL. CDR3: CASSYRPWTGVNGYYNEQFF. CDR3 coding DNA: TGCGCCAGCAGCTACAGACCCTGGACAGGGGTTAATGGATACTACAATGAGCAGTTCTTC.

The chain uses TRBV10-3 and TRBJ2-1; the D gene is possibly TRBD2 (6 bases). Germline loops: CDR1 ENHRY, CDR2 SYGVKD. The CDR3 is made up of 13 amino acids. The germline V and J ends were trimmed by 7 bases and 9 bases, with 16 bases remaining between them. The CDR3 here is CAITSDPEGEQFF. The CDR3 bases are TGTGCCATCACTAGCGACCCTGAGGGTGAGCAGTTCTTC.

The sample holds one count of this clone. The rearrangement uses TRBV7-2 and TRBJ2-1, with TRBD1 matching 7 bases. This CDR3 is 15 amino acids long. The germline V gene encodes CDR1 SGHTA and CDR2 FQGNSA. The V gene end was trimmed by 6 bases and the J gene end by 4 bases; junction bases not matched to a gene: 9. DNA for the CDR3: TGTGCCAGCAGTTCACAGGGGAGATGGTACAATGAGCAGTTCTTC. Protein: CASSSQGRWYNEQFF.

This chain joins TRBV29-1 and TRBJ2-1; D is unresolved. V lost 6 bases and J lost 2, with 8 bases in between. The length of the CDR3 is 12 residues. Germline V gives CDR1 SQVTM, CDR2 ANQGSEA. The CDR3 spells CSVVVAYNEQFF. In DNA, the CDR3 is TGCAGCGTCGTTGTTGCCTACAATGAGCAGTTCTTC.

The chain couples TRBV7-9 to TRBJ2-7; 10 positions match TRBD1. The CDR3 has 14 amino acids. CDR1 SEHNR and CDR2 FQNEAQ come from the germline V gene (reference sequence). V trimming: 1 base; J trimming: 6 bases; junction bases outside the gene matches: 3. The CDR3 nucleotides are TGTGCCAGCAGCTTAGAGACAGGGGGCGGCGAGCAGTACTTC. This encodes CASSLETGGGEQYF.

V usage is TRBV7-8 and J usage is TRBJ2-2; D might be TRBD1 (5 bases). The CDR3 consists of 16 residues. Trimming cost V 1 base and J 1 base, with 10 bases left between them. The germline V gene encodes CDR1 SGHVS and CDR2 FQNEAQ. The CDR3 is CASSLEGHLNTGELFF. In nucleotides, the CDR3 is TGTGCCAGCAGCTTAGAGGGGCACTTGAACACCGGGGAGCTGTTTTTT.

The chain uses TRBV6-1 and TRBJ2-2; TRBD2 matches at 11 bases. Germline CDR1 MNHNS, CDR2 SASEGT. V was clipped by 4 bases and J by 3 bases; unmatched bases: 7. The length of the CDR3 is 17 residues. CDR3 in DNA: TGTGCCAGCAGTGGAACTAGCGGGAGTTGGCACACCGGGGAGCTGTTTTTT. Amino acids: CASSGTSGSWHTGELFF.

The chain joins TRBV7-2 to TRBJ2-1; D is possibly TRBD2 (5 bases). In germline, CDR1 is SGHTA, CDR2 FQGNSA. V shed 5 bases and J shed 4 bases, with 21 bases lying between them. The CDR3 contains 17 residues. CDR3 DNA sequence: TGTGCCAGCAGCCCAGAGGGTCTCGGGCACGGGTACAATGAGCAGTTCTTC. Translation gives CASSPEGLGHGYNEQFF.

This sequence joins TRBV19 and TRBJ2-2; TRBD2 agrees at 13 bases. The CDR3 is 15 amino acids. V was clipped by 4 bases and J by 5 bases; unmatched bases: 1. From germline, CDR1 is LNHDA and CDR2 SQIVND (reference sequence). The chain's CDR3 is CASSKTSGRTGELFF. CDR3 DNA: TGTGCCAGTAGTAAGACTAGCGGGAGGACCGGGGAGCTGTTTTTT.

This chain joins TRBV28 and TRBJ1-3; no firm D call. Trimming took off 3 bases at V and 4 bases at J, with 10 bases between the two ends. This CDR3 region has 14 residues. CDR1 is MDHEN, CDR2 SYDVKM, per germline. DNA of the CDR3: TGTGCCAGCAGTTTCCCAGGCCTCGGAAACACCATATATTTT. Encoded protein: CASSFPGLGNTIYF.

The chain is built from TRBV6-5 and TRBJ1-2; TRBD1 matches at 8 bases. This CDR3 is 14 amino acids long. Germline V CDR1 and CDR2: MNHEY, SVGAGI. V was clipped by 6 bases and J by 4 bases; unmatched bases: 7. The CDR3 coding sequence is TGTGCCAGCAGCCCCCGGACAGGGAGCTATGGCTACACCTTC. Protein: CASSPRTGSYGYTF.

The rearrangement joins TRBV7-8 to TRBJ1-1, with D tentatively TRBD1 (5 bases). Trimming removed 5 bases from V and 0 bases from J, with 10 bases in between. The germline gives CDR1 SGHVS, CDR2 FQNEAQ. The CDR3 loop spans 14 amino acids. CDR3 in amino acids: CASSPARVNTEAFF. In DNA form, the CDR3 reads TGTGCCAGCAGCCCAGCCAGGGTGAACACTGAAGCTTTCTTT.

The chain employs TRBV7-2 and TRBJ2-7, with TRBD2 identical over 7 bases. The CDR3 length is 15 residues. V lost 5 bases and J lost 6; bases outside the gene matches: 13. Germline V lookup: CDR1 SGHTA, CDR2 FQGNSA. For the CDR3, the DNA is TGTGCCAGCAGCCTCAATTTGGGACTACCCGTCGAGCAGTACTTC. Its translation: CASSLNLGLPVEQYF.

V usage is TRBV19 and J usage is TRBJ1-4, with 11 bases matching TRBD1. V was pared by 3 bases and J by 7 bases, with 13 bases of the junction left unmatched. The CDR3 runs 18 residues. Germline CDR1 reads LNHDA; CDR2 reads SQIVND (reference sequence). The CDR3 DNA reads TGTGCCAGTAGTATGGGACAGGGGGGTGATCTGGATTTTGAAAAACTGTTTTTT. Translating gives CASSMGQGGDLDFEKLFF.

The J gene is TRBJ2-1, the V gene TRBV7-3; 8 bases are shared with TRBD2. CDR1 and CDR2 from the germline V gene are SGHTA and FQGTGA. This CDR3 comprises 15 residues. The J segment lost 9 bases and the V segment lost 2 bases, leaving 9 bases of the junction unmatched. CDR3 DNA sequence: TGTGCCAGCAGCTTATCCAGCGGGAGTGGTGGTGAGCAGTTCTTC. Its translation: CASSLSSGSGGEQFF.

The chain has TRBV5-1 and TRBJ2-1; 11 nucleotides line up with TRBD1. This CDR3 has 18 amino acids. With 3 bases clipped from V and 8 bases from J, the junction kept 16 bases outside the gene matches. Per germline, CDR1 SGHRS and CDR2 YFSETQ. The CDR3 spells CASSSPGTGGVREYEQFF. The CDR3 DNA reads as TGCGCCAGCAGCTCGCCCGGGACAGGGGGGGTGCGGGAGTATGAGCAGTTCTTC. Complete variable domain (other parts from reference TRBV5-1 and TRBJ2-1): KAGVTQTPRYLIKTRGQQVTLSCSPISGHRSVSWYQQTPGQGLQFLFEYFSETQRNKGNFPGRFSGRQFSNSRSEMNVSTLELGDSALYLCASSSPGTGGVREYEQFFGPGTRLTVL.

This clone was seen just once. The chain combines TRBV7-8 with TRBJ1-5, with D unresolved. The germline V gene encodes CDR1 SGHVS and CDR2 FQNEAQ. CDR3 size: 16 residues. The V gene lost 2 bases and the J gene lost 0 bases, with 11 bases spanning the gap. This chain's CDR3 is CASSLSRSVSNQPQHF. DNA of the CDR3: TGTGCCAGCAGCTTATCCCGGAGTGTTAGCAATCAGCCCCAGCATTTT.

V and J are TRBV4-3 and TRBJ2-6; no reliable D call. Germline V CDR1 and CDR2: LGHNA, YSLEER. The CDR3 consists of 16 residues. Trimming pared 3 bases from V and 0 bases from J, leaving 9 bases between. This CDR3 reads CASSHRLDSGANVLTF. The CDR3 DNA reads TGCGCCAGCAGCCACCGACTTGACTCTGGGGCCAACGTCCTGACTTTC.

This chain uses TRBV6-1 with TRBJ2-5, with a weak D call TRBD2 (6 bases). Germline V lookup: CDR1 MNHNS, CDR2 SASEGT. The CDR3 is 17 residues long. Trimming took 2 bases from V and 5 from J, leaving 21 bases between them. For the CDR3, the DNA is TGTGCCAGCAGTGAACCCTCCCTACTTGGCGGGAAGGAGACCCAGTACTTC. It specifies CASSEPSLLGGKETQYF.

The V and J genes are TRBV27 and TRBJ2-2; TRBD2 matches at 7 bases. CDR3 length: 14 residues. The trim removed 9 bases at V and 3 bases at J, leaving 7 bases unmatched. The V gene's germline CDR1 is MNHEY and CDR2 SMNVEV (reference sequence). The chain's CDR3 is CASYGRRDTGELFF. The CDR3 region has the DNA TGTGCCAGTTACGGGAGGCGCGACACCGGGGAGCTGTTTTTT.